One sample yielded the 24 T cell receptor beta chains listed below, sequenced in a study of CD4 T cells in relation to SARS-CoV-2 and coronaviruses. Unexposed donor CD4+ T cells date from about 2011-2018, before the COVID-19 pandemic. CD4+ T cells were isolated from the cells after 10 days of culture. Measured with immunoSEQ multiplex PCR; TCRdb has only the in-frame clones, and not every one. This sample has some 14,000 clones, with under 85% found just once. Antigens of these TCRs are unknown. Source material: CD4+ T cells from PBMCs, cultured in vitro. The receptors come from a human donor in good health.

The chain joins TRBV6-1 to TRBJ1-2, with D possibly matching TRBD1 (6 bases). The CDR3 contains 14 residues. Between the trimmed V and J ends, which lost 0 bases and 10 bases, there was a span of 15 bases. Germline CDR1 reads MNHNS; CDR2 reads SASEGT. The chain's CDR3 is CASSEAQWGRFYTF. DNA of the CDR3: TGTGCCAGCAGTGAAGCCCAATGGGGGCGCTTCTACACCTTC.

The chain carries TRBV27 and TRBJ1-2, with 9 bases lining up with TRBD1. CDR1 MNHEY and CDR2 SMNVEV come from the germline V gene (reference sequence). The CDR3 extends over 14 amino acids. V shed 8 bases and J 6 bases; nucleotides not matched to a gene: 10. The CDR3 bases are TGTGCCAGCCGACCGGGGGACAGGGTGAATGGCTACACCTTC. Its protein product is CASRPGDRVNGYTF.

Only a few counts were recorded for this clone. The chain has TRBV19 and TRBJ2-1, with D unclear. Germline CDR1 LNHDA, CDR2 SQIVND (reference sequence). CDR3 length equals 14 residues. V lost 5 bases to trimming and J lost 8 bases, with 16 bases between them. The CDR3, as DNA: TGTGCCAGTAGTGGCCCCAGCGAAATGGATGAGCAGTTCTTC. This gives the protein CASSGPSEMDEQFF.

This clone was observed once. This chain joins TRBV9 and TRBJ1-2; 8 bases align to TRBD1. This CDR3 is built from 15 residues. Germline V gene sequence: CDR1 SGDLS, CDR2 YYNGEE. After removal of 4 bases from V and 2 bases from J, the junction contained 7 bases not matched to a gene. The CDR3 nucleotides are TGTGCCAGCAGCTCGACAGGGGCGGGAAACTATGGCTACACCTTC. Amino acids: CASSSTGAGNYGYTF.

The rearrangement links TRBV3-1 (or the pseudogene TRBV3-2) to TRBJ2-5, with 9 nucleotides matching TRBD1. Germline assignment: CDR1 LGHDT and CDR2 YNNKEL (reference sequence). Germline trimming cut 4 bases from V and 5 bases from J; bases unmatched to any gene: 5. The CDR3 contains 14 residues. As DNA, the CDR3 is TGTGCCAGCAGCCTCACAGGGACAGGGGAGACCCAGTACTTC. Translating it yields CASSLTGTGETQYF.

DNA for the CDR3: TGTGCCTGGAGGAACGACAGGGGGTCAGATACGCAGTATTTT. As protein: CAWRNDRGSDTQYF. The chain links TRBV30 to TRBJ2-3; 9 bases are shared with TRBD1. CDR3 length: 14 amino acids. Germline CDR1 GTSNPN, CDR2 SVGIG (reference sequence). Losses at the gene ends were 3 bases for V and 4 bases for J; bases not matched to a gene: 5. Together with reference TRBV30 and TRBJ2-3, the CDR3 gives the full variable domain: SQTIHQWPATLVQPVGSPLSLECTVEGTSNPNLYWYRQAAGRGLQLLFYSVGIGQISSEVPQNLSASRPQDRQFILSSKKLLLSDSGFYLCAWRNDRGSDTQYFGPGTRLTVL.

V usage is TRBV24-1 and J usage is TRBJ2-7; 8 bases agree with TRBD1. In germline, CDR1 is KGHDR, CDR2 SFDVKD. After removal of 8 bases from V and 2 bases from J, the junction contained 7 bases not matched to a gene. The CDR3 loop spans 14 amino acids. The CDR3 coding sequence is TGTGCCACCATGCGAGGACAGGGCGCCTACGAGCAGTACTTC. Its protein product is CATMRGQGAYEQYF.

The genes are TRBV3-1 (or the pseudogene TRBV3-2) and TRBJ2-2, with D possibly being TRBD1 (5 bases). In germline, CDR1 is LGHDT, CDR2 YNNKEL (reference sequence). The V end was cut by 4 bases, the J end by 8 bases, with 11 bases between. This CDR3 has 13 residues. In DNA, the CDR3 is TGTGCCAGCAGCCCCCCAGGGTGGGGGGAGCTGTTTTTT. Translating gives CASSPPGWGELFF.

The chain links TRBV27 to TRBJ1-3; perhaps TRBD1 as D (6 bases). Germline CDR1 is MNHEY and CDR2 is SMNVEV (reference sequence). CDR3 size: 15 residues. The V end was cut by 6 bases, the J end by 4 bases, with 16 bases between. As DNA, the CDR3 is TGTGCCAGCAGATCACTTGGGGGCTCCGGAAACACCATATATTTT. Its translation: CASRSLGGSGNTIYF.

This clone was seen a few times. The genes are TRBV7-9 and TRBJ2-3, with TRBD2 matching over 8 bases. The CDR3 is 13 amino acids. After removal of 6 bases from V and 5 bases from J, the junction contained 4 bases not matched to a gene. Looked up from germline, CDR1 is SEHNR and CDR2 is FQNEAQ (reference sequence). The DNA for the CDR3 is TGTGCCAGCAGACGGGAGGGGGTAGATACGCAGTATTTT. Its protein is CASRREGVDTQYF. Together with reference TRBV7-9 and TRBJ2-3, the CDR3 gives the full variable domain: DTGVSQNPRHKITKRGQNVTFRCDPISEHNRLYWYRQTLGQGPEFLTYFQNEAQLEKSRLLSDRFSAERPKGSFSTLEIQRTEQGDSAMYLCASRREGVDTQYFGPGTRLTVL.

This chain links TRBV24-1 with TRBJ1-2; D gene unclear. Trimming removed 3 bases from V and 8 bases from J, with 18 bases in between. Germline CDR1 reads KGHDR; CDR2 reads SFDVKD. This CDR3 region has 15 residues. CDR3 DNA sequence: TGTGCCACCAGTGATAAAAGGGCTCTGAGCGACGGCTACACCTTC. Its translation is CATSDKRALSDGYTF.

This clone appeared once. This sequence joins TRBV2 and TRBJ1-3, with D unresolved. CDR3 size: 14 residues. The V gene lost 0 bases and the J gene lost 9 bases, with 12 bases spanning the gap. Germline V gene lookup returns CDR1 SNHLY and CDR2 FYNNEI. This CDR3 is CASSEAVSAPTIYF. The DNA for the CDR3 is TGTGCCAGCAGTGAAGCCGTGTCCGCCCCCACCATATATTTT.

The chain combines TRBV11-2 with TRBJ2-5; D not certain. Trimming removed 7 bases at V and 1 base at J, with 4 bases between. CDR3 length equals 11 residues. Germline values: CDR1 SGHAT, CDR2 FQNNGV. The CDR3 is CASTLQETQYF. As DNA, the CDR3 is TGTGCCAGCACCCTCCAAGAGACCCAGTACTTC.

CDR3 DNA: TGCGCCAGCAGTGAGAAGACAGGGAGTGTAGCAGATACGCAGTATTTT. Translated, it gives CASSEKTGSVADTQYF. The rearrangement uses TRBV10-2 and TRBJ2-3, with 7 bases matching TRBD1. Germline V gives CDR1 WSHSY, CDR2 SAAADI. V was clipped by 2 bases and J by 4 bases; unmatched bases: 9. The CDR3 covers 16 residues.

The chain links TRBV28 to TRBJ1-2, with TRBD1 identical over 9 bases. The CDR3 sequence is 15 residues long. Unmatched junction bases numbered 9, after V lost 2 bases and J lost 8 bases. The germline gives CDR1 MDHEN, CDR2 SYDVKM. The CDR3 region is CASSLAGTGFGGYTF. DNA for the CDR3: TGTGCCAGCAGTTTAGCCGGGACAGGGTTCGGGGGCTACACCTTC.

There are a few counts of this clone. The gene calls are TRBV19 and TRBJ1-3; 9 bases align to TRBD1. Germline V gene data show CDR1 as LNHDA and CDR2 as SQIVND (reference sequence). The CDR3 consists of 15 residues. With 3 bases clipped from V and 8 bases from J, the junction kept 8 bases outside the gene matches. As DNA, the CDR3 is TGTGCCAGTAGTATCCACCGGGACAGGGTAGACACCATATATTTT. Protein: CASSIHRDRVDTIYF.

CDR3 coding DNA: TGTGCCAGCAGCCCACAGGACAGGGTCTCTGGAAACACCATATATTTT. Translated: CASSPQDRVSGNTIYF. The chain employs TRBV7-6 and TRBJ1-3; 8 bases map to TRBD1. The germline V gene has CDR1 SGHVS and CDR2 FNYEAQ. This CDR3 contains 16 residues. The J segment lost 0 bases and the V segment lost 5 bases, leaving 6 bases of the junction unmatched.

This CDR3 reads CASSQKASNTGELFF. Written as DNA, the CDR3 is TGTGCCAGCAGCCAGAAGGCATCCAACACCGGGGAGCTGTTTTTT. The genes are TRBV6-5 and TRBJ2-2; D gene ambiguous. This CDR3 has 15 amino acids. Germline loops: CDR1 MNHEY, CDR2 SVGAGI. Trimming left V 6 bases short and J 2 bases short, with 13 bases between.

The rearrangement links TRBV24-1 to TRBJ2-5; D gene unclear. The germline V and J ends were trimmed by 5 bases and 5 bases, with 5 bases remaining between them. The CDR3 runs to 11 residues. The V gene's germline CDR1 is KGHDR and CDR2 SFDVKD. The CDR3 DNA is TGTGCCACCAGTGTAGGGGAGACCCAGTACTTC. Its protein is CATSVGETQYF.

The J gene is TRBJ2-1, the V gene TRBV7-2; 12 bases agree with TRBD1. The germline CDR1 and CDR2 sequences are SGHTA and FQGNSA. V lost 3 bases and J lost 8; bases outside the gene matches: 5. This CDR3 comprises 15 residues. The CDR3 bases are TGTGCCAGCAGCTTGGGACAGGGGGCGGTAGATGAGCAGTTCTTC. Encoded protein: CASSLGQGAVDEQFF.

The CDR3 DNA reads TGCGCCAGCAGCTTGGTTGGAAGGGAACAAGAGACCCAGTACTTC. Amino acids: CASSLVGREQETQYF. The chain links TRBV5-1 to TRBJ2-5; D gene uncertain. Trimming pared 0 bases from V and 2 bases from J, leaving 11 bases between. Germline V gives CDR1 SGHRS, CDR2 YFSETQ. The CDR3 spans 15 residues.

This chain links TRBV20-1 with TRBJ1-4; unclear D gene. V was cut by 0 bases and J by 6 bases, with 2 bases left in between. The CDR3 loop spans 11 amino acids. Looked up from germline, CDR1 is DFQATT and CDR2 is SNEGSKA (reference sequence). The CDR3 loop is CSARDHEKLFF. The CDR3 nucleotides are TGCAGTGCTAGAGATCATGAAAAACTGTTTTTT.

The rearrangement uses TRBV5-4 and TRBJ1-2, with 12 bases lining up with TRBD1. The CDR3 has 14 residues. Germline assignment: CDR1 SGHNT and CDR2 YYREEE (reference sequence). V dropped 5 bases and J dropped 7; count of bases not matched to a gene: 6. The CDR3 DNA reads TGTGCCAGCAGGCCGGGACAGGGGGCGAGTGGCTACACCTTC. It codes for CASRPGQGASGYTF.

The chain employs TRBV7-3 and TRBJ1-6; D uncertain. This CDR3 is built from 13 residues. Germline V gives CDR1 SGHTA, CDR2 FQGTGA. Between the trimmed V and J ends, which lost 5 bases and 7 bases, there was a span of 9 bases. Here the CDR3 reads CASSPDPNSPLHF. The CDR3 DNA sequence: TGTGCCAGCAGCCCGGACCCCAATTCACCCCTCCACTTT.